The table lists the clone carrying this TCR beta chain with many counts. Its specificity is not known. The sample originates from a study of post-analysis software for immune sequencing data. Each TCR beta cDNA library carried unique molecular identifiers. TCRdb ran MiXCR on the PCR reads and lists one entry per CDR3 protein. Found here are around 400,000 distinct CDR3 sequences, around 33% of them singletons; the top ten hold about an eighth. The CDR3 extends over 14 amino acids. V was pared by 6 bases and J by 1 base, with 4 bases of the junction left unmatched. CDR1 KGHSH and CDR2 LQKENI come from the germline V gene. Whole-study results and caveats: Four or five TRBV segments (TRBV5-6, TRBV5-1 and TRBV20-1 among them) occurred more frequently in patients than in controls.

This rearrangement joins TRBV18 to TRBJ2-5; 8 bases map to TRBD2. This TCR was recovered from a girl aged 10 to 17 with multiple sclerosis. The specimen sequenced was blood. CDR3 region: CASSPTSAQETQYF. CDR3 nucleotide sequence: TGTGCCAGCTCTCCGACTAGCGCCCAAGAGACCCAGTACTTC.